This record looks at one T cell receptor (beta chain) sequence and its context. Its antigen is currently not known. Base qualities were left out, and no much larger clone turns up one base away. There are 13 amino acids in the CDR3, from cysteine to phenylalanine inclusive. Of the read, only the CDR3 DNA is kept; its 39 bases are in frame from base 1. V and J lose 4 bases and 3 bases, and a span of 8 bases separates them. Per the germline V gene, SGDLS is the CDR1 and YYNGEE is the CDR2. At one collaborating source in Seattle, patients were enrolled during active infection and were followed longitudinally through the course of disease. Collaborating institutions collected whole blood in K2EDTA tubes following their own protocols. Collaborator samples were shipped for TCRbeta analysis as frozen whole blood, isolated PBMCs, or DNA extracted from either sample type. This entry comes from a study of blood T cell repertoires in COVID-19 (dated by TCRdb to the early 2020s). Background on the whole study: The collaborator samples originated in the United States, Italy and Spain and spanned the acute and convalescent phases of COVID-19. Deeply sampled blood TCRbeta repertoires from subjects exposed to, actively infected with, or recovered from COVID-19 were included in the dataset. Sample metadata almost always included a de-identified subject ID, COVID-19 status, age in years and sex. The repertoires were released in a freely available public database meant as a resource for research on the immune response to SARS-CoV-2. Where available, HLA class I and class II types were taken from metadata supplied by the sample provider and were not determined by assay-based typing. The prospective study material was composed of cDNA or gDNA derived from T cells, B-cell-depleted T cells, or PBMCs. The samples were drawn from two sources: the first 160 participants of the ongoing ImmuneRACE study, and 1,000 to 1,500 subjects contributed by 6 global collaborators.

TCRbeta CDR3 regions were amplified from genomic DNA using the immunoSEQ Assay, a bias-controlled multiplex PCR. As for the original processing: Nucleated cell counts per sample were estimated from amplification of reference gene primers within the assay. Sequence reads were collapsed and filtered to measure the absolute abundance of every unique TCRbeta CDR3 rearrangement. For each sample, productive Simpson clonality was calculated as the square root of Simpson's diversity index over productive rearrangements. In TCRdb, the immuneACCESS table is reduced to in-frame sequences with V and J assigned. These tables do not hold every clone; where another copy was compared, an unresolved V gene accounts for under half, and the others remain unexplained. For V, J and clone size, that table is used; D and trimming come from the DNA. In all, the sample holds some 120,000 clones, and roughly 90% of those were seen once. The top ten clones comprise roughly 2% of the sample.

The research as a whole found: How much clinical and demographic metadata was included differed by source and by participant, and the metadata was provided uncurated.

The clonotype originates from a man aged 50-60 years with COVID-19, enrolled during active disease. The rearrangement combines TRBV9 with TRBJ1-5; possibly the D gene is TRBD1, per 6 matching bases. What was sequenced was peripheral blood. CDR3 protein: CASSRDINQPQHF. The DNA is TGTGCCAGCAGCCGGGACATCAATCAGCCCCAGCATTTT.